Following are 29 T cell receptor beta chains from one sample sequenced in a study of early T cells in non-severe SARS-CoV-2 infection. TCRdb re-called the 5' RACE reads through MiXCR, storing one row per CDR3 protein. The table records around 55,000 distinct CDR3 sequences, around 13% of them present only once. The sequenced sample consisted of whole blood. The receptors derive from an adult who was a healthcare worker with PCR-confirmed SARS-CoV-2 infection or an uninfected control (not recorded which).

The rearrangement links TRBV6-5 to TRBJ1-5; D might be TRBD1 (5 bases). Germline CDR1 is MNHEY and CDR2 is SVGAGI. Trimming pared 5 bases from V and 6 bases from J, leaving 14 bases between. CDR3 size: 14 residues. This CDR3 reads CASSTGGKGQPQHF. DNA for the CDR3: TGTGCCAGCAGTACAGGAGGGAAGGGTCAGCCCCAGCATTTT.

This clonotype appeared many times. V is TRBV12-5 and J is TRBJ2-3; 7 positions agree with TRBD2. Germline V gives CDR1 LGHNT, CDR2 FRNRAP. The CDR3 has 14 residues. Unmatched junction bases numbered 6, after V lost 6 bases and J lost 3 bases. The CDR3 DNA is TGTGCTAGTGGAAACAGCGGGGTGACAGATACGCAGTATTTT. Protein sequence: CASGNSGVTDTQYF.

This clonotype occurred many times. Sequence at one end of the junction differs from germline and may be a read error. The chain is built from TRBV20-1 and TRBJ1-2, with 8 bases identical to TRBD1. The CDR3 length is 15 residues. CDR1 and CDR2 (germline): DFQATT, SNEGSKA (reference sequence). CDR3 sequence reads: CSARAPRTGRDGYTF. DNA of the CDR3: TGCAGTGCCAGAGCACCCAGGACAGGGAGGGATGGCTACACCTTC.

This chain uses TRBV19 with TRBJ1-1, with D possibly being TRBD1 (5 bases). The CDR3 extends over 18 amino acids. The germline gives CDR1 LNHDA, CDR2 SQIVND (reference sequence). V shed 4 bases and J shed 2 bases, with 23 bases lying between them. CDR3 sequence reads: CASSKILTGEGKNTEAFF. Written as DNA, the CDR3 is TGTGCCAGTAGTAAAATTCTGACGGGGGAAGGTAAAAACACTGAAGCTTTCTTT.

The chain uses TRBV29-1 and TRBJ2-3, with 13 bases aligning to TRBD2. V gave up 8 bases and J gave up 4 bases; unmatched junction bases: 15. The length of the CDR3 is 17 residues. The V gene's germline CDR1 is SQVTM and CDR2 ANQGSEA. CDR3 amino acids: CSSKTGLAGARADTQYF. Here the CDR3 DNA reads TGCAGCTCCAAGACTGGACTAGCGGGGGCCCGGGCAGATACGCAGTATTTT.

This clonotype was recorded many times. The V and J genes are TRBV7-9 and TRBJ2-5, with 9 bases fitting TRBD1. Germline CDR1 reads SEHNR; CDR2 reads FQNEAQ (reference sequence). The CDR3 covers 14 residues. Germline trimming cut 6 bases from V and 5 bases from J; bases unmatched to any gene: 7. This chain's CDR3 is CASSLGTGRETQYF. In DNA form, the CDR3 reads TGTGCCAGCAGTTTGGGGACAGGGAGGGAGACCCAGTACTTC.

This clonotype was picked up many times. CDR3: CASSPDGPEAFF. The CDR3 DNA is TGTGCCAGCAGTCCGGACGGGCCTGAAGCTTTCTTT. The rearrangement uses TRBV12-3 or TRBV12-4 and TRBJ1-1; D remains unclear. The CDR3 is 12 amino acids. The V end was cut by 5 bases, the J end by 6 bases, with 10 bases between.

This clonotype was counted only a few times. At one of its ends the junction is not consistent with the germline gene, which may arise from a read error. CDR3 sequence: CSAREGAGGTSHEQYF. The CDR3 nucleotides read TGCAGTGCTAGAGAGGGAGCGGGGGGCACCTCCCACGAGCAGTACTTC. The gene calls are TRBV20-1 and TRBJ2-7, with 9 bases lining up with TRBD2. Looked up from germline, CDR1 is DFQATT and CDR2 is SNEGSKA (reference sequence). The CDR3 is 16 amino acids.

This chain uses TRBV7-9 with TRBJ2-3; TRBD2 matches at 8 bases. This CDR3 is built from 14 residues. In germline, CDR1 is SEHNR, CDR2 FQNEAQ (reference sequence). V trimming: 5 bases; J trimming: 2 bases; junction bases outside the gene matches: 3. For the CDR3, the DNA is TGTGCCAGCAGCGTTAGCGGGGTCACAGATACGCAGTATTTT. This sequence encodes CASSVSGVTDTQYF. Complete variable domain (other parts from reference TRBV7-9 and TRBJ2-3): DTGVSQNPRHKITKRGQNVTFRCDPISEHNRLYWYRQTLGQGPEFLTYFQNEAQLEKSRLLSDRFSAERPKGSFSTLEIQRTEQGDSAMYLCASSVSGVTDTQYFGPGTRLTVL.

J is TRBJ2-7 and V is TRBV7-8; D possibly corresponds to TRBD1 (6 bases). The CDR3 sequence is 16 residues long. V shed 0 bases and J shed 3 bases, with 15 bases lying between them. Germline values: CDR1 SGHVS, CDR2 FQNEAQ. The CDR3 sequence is CASSLAGGRVFYEQYF. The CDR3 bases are TGTGCCAGCAGCTTAGCTGGGGGCCGCGTTTTCTACGAGCAGTACTTC.

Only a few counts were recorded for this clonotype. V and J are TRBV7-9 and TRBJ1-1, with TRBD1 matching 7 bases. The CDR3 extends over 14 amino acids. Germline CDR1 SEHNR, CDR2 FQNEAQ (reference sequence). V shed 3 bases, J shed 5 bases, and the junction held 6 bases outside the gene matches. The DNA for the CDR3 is TGTGCCAGCAGCTTCACAGGGGAAGGAACTGAAGCTTTCTTT. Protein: CASSFTGEGTEAFF.

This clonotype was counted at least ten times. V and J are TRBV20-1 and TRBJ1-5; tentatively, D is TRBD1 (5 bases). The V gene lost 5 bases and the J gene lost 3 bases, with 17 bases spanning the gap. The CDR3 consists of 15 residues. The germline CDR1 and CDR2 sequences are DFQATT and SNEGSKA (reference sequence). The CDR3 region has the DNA TGCAGTGCTGTAAAACCAGGGACTTCCAATCAGCCCCAGCATTTT. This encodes CSAVKPGTSNQPQHF.

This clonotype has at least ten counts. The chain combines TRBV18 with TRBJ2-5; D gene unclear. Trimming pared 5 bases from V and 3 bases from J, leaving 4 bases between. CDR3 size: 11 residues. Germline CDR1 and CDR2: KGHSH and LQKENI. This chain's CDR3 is CASSTKETQYF. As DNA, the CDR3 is TGTGCCAGCTCAACAAAAGAGACCCAGTACTTC. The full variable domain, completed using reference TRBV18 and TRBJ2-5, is NAGVMQNPRHLVRRRGQEARLRCSPMKGHSHVYWYRQLPEEGLKFMVYLQKENIIDESGMPKERFSAEFPKEGPSILRIQQVVRGDSAAYFCASSTKETQYFGPGTRLLVL.

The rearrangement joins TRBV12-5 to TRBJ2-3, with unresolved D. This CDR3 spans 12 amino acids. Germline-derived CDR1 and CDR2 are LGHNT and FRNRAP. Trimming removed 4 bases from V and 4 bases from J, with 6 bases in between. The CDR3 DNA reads TGTGCTAGTGGTTCGAGCCCAGATACGCAGTATTTT. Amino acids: CASGSSPDTQYF.

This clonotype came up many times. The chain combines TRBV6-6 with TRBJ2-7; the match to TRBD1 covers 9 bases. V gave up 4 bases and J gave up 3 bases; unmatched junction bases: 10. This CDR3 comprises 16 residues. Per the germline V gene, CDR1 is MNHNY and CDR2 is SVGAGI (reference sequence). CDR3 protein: CASSSIPGTGYYEQYF. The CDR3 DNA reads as TGTGCCAGCAGTTCGATTCCCGGGACAGGGTACTACGAGCAGTACTTC.

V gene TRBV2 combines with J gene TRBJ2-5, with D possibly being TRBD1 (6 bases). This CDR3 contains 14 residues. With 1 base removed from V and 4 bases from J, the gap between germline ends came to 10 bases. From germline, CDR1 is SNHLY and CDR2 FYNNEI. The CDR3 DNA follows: TGTGCCAGCAGTGAAGAGACAGGACTAGAGACCCAGTACTTC. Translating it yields CASSEETGLETQYF.

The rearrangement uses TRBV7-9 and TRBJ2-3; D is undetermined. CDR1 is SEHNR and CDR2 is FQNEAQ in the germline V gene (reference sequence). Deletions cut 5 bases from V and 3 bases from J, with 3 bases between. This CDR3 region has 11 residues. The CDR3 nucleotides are TGTGCCAGCAGCGAGACAGATACGCAGTATTTT. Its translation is CASSETDTQYF.

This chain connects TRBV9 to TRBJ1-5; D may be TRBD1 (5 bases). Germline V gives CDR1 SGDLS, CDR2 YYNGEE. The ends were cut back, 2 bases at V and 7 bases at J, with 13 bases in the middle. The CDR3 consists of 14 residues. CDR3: CASSVSGTQQPQHF. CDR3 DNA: TGTGCCAGCAGCGTTTCAGGGACGCAGCAGCCCCAGCATTTT.

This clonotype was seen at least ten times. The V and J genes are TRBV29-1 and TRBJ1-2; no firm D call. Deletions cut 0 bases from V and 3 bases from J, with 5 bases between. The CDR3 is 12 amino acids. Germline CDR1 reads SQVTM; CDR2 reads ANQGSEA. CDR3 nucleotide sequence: TGCAGCGTTGAAGAGCAGGACTATGGCTACACCTTC. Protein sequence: CSVEEQDYGYTF.

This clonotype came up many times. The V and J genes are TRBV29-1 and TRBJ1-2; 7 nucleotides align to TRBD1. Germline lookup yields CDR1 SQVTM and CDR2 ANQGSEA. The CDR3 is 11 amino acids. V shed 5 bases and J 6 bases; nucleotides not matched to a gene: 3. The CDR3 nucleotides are TGCAGCGTTCGAGGGGGCGATGGCTACACCTTC. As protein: CSVRGGDGYTF.

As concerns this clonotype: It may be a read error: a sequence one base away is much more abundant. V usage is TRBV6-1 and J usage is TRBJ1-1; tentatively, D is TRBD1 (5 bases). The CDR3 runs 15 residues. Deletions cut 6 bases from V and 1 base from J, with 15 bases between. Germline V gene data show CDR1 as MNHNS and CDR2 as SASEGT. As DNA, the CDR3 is TGTGCCAGCAGCCCCGGGGCAGACAAGAACACTGAAGCTTTCTTT. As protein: CASSPGADKNTEAFF.

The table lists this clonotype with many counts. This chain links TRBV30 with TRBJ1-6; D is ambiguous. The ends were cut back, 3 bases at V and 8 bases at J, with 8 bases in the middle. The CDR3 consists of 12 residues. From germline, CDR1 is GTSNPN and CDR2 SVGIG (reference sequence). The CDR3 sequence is CAWSTADSPLHF. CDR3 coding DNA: TGTGCCTGGAGCACTGCGGATTCACCCCTCCACTTT.

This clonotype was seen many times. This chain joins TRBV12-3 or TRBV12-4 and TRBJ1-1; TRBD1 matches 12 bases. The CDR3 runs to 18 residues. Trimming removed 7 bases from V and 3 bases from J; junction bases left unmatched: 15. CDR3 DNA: TGTGCCAGCACCTACCCATGGGGACAGGGGGCGATAGACACTGAAGCTTTCTTT. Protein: CASTYPWGQGAIDTEAFF.

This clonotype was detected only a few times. CDR3: CSARRPGMVQETQYF. In DNA form, the CDR3 reads TGCAGTGCTAGAAGGCCGGGGATGGTCCAAGAGACCCAGTACTTC. The J gene is TRBJ2-5, the V gene TRBV20-1; possibly TRBD2 for D (5 bases). Germline values: CDR1 DFQATT, CDR2 SNEGSKA (reference sequence). The CDR3 length is 15 residues. V was pared by 2 bases and J by 1 base, with 14 bases between.

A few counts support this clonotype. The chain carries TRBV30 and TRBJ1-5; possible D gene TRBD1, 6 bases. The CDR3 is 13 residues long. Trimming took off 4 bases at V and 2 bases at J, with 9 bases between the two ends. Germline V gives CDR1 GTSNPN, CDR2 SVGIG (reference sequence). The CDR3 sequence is CAWNREGNQPQHF. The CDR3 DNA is TGTGCCTGGAACAGGGAAGGCAATCAGCCCCAGCATTTT.

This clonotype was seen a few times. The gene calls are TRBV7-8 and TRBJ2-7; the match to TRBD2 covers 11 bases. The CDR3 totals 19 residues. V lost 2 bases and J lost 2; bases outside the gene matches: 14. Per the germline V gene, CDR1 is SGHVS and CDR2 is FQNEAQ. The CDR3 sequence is CASSLNRASGGMRAYEQYF. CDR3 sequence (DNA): TGTGCCAGCAGCTTAAATCGGGCTAGCGGGGGGATGAGGGCCTACGAGCAGTACTTC.

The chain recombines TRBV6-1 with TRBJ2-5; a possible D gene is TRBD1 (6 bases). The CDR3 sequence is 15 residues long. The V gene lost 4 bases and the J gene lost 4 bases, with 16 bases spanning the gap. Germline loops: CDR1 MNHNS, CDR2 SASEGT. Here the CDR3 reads CASSATQGFGETQYF. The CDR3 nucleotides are TGTGCCAGCAGTGCCACCCAGGGGTTTGGAGAGACCCAGTACTTC.

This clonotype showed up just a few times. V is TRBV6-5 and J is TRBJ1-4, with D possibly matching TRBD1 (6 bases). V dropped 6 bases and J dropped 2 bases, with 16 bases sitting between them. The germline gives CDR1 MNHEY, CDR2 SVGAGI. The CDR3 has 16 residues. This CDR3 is CASSQEGGRTNEKLFF. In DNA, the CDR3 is TGTGCCAGCAGCCAGGAGGGGGGTAGGACTAATGAAAAACTGTTTTTT.

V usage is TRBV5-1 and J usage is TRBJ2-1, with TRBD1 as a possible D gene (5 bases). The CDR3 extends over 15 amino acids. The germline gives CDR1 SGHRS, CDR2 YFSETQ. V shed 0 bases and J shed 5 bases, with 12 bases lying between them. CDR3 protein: CASSLGAGWNNEQFF. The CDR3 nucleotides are TGCGCCAGCAGCTTGGGAGCAGGGTGGAACAATGAGCAGTTCTTC.